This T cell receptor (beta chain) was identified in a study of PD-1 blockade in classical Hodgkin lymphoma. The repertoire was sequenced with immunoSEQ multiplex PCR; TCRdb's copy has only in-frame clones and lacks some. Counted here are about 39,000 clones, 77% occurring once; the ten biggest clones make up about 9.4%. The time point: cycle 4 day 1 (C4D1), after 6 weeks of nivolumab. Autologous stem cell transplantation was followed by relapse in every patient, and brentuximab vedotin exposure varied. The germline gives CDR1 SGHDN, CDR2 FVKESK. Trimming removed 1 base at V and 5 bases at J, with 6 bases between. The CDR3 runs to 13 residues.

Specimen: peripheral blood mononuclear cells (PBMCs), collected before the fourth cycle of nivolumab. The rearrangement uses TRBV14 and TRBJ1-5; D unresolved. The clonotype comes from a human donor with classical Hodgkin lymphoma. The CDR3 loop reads CASSQVGDQPQHF. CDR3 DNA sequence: TGTGCCAGCAGCCAAGTTGGGGATCAGCCCCAGCATTTT.